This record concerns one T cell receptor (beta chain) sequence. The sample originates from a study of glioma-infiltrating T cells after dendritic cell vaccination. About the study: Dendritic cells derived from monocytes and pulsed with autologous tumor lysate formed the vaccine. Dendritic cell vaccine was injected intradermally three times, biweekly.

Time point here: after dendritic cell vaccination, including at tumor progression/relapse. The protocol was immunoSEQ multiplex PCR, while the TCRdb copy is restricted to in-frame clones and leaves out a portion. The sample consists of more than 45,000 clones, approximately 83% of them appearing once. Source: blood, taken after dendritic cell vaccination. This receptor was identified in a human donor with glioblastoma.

CDR3: CASSPDRGAYEQYF. CDR3 nucleotides: TGTGCCAGCAGCCCGGACAGGGGTGCCTACGAGCAGTACTTC. The chain combines TRBV7-6 with TRBJ2-7, with 9 nucleotides matching TRBD1. This CDR3 contains 14 residues. J gave up 2 bases and V 5 bases, and 4 bases lay outside the gene matches. Germline lookup yields CDR1 SGHVS and CDR2 FNYEAQ. Combining the CDR3 with reference TRBV7-6 and TRBJ2-7 gives the whole variable domain GAGVSQSPRYKVTKRGQDVALRCDPISGHVSLYWYRQALGQGPEFLTYFNYEAQQDKSGLPNDRFSAERPEGSISTLTIQRTEQRDSAMYRCASSPDRGAYEQYFGPGTRLTVT.